This paragraph reports one T cell receptor (beta chain). This clone was observed once. Its antigen remains undetermined. Base qualities are not provided; no much larger clone lies one nucleotide away. These data originate in a study of a mutant IDH1 vaccine in newly diagnosed glioma (dated by TCRdb to the early 2020s). Background on the whole study: The approximately 32 treated patients were around 60% male and 37.5% female, with a mean age of about 38 years. Peripheral blood samples were drawn at six visits, namely V03 (baseline), V05, V07, V10, V12 and V13. Prior to enrollment, standard therapy consisting of radiotherapy alone, temozolomide alone, or radiochemotherapy with temozolomide had been administered to patients, with the combination being received by most patients. For exploratory analyses, longitudinal TCRB deep sequencing was carried out in about 26 treated patients wherever samples were available. Overall study results and their limits: Pseudoprogression seemed to be unrelated to changes in the top peripheral T cell clonotypes found by TCRB sequencing. Across multiple MHC alleles, vaccine-induced immune responses were seen in approximately 93% of patients. The authors stated that sample limitations prevented analyses of patient blood samples from being reproduced. Availability determined which PBMC samples were chosen for TCRB deep sequencing.

Receptors were amplified or captured by the immunoSEQ multiplex PCR assay. Rearranged TCR beta chain sequences were amplified with the hsTCRB Kit following the manufacturer's protocol. TCRB libraries were sequenced on an Illumina MiSeq. Regarding the original processing steps: Demultiplexing, trimming and gene mapping were performed with the kit vendor's proprietary platform. TCRdb holds this immuneACCESS table with in-frame rearrangements only. Some clones are missing; in checked studies, unresolved V genes explain under half, and the rest has no known cause. V and J calls and clone size come straight from that table; D and trimming were deduced from the DNA. The sample profile shows around 15,000 clones; roughly 95% of them were found once. The ten largest clones represent about 3.7% of the sample. The sample's time point label is to be understood as: baseline, week 1 (first vaccination visit). The intended sense of this specimen's treatment or condition label: pre-vaccination baseline after standard-of-care therapy. Newly diagnosed WHO grade 3 or 4 IDH1-mutant astrocytomas showing loss of nuclear ATRX were present in the donors. The samples were drawn from NOA16, a multicentre, single-arm, open-label phase I trial in Germany that tested a mutant IDH1 peptide vaccine in humans for the first time. For immunogenicity testing, the blood drawn at visit V03 was used as the baseline sample. Genomic DNA for TCRB sequencing was extracted from EDTA blood using the DNeasy Blood and Tissue Kit.

The CDR3 starts with the cysteine, ends with the phenylalanine, and has 12 residues. The read is trimmed to its CDR3 DNA, 36 bases read in frame from base 1. V is pared back by 10 bases and J by 1 base, with 10 bases lying between the germline termini. The specimen was peripheral blood mononuclear cells (PBMCs), collected from a glioma patient treated with radiotherapy, temozolomide or both. The V gene is TRBV23-1 and the J gene is TRBJ1-1; the D gene is perhaps TRBD1, from 6 matching bases. TRBV23-1 carries the ORF label, with uncertain function. This TCR was sampled from a woman younger than 30 with glioma. Some clones in this sample may be carry-over from other donors' samples. Read as DNA, the sequence is TGCGCCAAAGAGACAGGGAACACTGAAGCTTTCTTT. It translates as CAKETGNTEAFF.